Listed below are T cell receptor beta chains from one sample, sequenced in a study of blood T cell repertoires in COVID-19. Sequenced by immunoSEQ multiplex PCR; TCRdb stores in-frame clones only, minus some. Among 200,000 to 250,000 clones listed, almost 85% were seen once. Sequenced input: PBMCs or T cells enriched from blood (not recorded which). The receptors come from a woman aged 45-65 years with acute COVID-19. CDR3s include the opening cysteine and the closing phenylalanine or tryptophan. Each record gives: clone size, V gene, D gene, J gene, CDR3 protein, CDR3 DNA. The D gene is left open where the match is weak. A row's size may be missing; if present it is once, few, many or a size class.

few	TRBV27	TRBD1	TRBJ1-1	CASSPGTGRGNTEAFF	TGTGCCAGCAGCCCGGGGACAGGGCGGGGGAACACTGAAGCTTTCTTT
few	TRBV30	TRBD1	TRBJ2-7	CACRHRGFYEQYF	TGTGCCTGCAGACACAGGGGATTCTACGAGCAGTACTTC
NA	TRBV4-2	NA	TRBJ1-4	CASSQGQADNEKLFF	TGTGCCAGCAGCCAAGGACAGGCGGATAATGAAAAACTGTTTTTT
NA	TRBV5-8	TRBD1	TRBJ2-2	CASSSSGTVSATGELFF	TGTGCCAGCAGCTCCTCCGGGACAGTTAGTGCCACCGGGGAGCTGTTTTTT
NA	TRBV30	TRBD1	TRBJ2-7	CAWGQGYYEQYF	TGTGCCTGGGGACAGGGATATTACGAGCAGTACTTC
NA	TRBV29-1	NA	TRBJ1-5	CSVTRDQPQHF	TGCAGCGTTACCAGGGATCAGCCCCAGCATTTT
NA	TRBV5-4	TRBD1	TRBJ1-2	CASSTRTGEGYTF	TGTGCCAGCAGCACCCGGACAGGGGAAGGCTACACCTTC
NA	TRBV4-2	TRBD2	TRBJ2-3	CASSLLLAGGTDTQYF	TGTGCCAGCAGCCTTCTCCTAGCGGGGGGCACAGATACGCAGTATTTT
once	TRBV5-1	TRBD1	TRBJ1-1	CASSWDSLNTEAFF	TGCGCCAGCAGCTGGGACAGTCTGAACACTGAAGCTTTCTTT
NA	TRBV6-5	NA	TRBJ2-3	CATRQTQVLDTQYF	TGTGCCACGCGACAGACACAAGTTCTAGATACGCAGTATTTT
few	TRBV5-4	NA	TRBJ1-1	CASSPRGGGTEAFF	TGTGCCAGCAGCCCCCGGGGGGGCGGCACTGAAGCTTTCTTT
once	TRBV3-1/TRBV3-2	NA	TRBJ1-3	CASSLRQESGLYF	TGTGCCAGCAGCCTCCGACAAGAGTCCGGATTATATTTT
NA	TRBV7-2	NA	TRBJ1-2	CASSLEGGGRNYGYTF	TGTGCCAGCAGCTTAGAAGGGGGTGGCAGAAACTATGGCTACACCTTC
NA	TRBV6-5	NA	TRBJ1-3	CASSYSSGHRNTIYF	TGTGCCAGCAGTTACTCGTCCGGACACCGAAACACCATATATTTT
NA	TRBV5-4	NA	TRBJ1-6	CASSSTYGPLHF	TGTGCCAGCAGCTCCACTTACGGTCCCCTCCACTTT
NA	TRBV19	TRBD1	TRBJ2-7	CASSMDRDYEQYF	TGTGCCAGTAGTATGGACAGGGACTACGAGCAGTACTTC
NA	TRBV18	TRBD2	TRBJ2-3	CASSQRGMNTDTQYF	TGTGCCAGCTCCCAGCGGGGGATGAACACAGATACGCAGTATTTT
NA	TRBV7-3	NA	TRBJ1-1	CASSHGEGNTEAFF	TGTGCCAGCAGCCACGGTGAGGGGAACACTGAAGCTTTCTTT
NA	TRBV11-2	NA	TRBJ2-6	CASSPGGAGANVLTF	TGTGCCAGCAGCCCAGGAGGGGCCGGGGCCAACGTCCTGACTTTC
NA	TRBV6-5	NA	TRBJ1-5	CASSPVGGRNQPQHF	TGTGCCAGCAGTCCCGTCGGTGGGCGCAATCAGCCCCAGCATTTT
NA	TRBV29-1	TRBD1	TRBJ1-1	CSVDATGVGAFF	TGCAGCGTTGATGCGACAGGGGTAGGAGCTTTCTTT
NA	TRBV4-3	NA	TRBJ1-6	CASSQDQASPLHF	TGCGCCAGCAGCCAAGATCAAGCCTCACCCCTCCACTTT
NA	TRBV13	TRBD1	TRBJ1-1	CASSLDRGGTEAFF	TGTGCCAGCAGCTTAGACAGGGGAGGAACTGAAGCTTTCTTT
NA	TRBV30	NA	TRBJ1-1	CAWSVLRGSAFF	TGTGCCTGGAGTGTACTGAGGGGGTCGGCTTTCTTT
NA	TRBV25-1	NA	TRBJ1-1	CASSERLNTEAFF	TGTGCCAGCAGTGAGAGGCTGAACACTGAAGCTTTCTTT
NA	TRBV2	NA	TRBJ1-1	CASRDDTNTEAFF	TGTGCCAGCAGGGATGACACTAACACTGAAGCTTTCTTT
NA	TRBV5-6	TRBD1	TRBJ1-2	CASSPGDSIYGYTF	TGTGCCAGCAGCCCAGGGGACAGTATCTATGGCTACACCTTC
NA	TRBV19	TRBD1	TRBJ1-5	CASSTDRLNQPQHF	TGTGCCAGTAGTACGGACAGGTTAAATCAGCCCCAGCATTTT
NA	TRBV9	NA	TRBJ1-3	CASSAELGHFSGNTIYF	TGTGCCAGCAGCGCTGAACTGGGACACTTCTCTGGAAACACCATATATTTT
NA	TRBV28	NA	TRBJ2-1	CASSLITGLSYNEQFF	TGTGCCAGCAGTTTAATCACAGGTCTTTCCTACAATGAGCAGTTCTTC
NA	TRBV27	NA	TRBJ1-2	CASSWGPGHTYGYTF	TGTGCCAGCAGTTGGGGCCCGGGACACACCTATGGCTACACCTTC
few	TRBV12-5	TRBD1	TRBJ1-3	CASGWTGSITIYF	TGTGCTAGTGGGTGGACAGGATCCATCACCATATATTTT
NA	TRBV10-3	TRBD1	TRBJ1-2	CAISESKGQGYGYTF	TGTGCCATCAGTGAGTCGAAAGGACAGGGCTATGGCTACACCTTC
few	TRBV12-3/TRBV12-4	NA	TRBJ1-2	CASSLAGARLGF	TGTGCCAGCAGTTTAGCTGGGGCCCGGCTCGGCTTC
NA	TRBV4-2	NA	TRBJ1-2	CASSQGHVENYGYTF	TGTGCCAGCAGCCAAGGTCATGTAGAGAACTATGGCTACACCTTC
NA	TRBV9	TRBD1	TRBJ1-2	CASSESGTANHGYTF	TGTGCCAGCAGCGAATCCGGGACAGCTAACCATGGCTACACCTTC
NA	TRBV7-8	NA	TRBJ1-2	CASSGAQDYGYTF	TGTGCCAGCAGCGGGGCGCAGGACTATGGCTACACCTTC
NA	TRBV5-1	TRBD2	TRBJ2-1	CASSLGQRGWDEQFF	TGCGCCAGCAGCTTGGGGCAGCGGGGGTGGGATGAGCAGTTCTTC
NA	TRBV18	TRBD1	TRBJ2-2	CASSQQTGAGELFF	TGTGCCAGCTCACAACAGACAGGGGCCGGGGAGCTGTTTTTT
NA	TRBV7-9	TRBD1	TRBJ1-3	CASTLGTVSGNTIYF	TGTGCCAGCACCCTCGGGACAGTCTCTGGAAACACCATATATTTT
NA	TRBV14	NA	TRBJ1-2	CASSQVGASYYGYTF	TGTGCCAGCAGCCAAGTTGGGGCTTCGTACTATGGCTACACCTTC
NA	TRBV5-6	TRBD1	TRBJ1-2	CASSLIQGPYGYTF	TGTGCCAGCAGCTTGATACAGGGGCCTTATGGCTACACCTTC
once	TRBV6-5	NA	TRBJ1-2	CAILDRNYGYTF	TGTGCCATACTAGACAGGAACTATGGCTACACCTTC
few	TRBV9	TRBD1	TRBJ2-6	CASSVATWGTGGAGANVLTF	TGTGCCAGCAGCGTAGCTACATGGGGGACAGGGGGCGCTGGGGCCAACGTCCTGACTTTC
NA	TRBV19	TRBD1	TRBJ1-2	CASSKDRERYTF	TGTGCCAGTAGTAAGGACAGGGAGCGATACACCTTC
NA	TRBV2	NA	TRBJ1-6	CASRLSDNSGYNSPLHF	TGTGCCAGCAGGCTGTCTGATAACAGTGGATATAATTCACCCCTCCACTTT
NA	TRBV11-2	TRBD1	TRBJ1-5	CASSLVRRGHQPQHF	TGTGCCAGCAGCTTAGTGCGCAGGGGGCATCAGCCCCAGCATTTT